The 7 T cell receptor beta chains below were found in one sample sequenced in a study of cytomegalovirus exposure and HLA in healthy donors. Method: immunoSEQ multiplex PCR; TCRdb's copy keeps in-frame clones and lacks some. The table has about 250,000 clones, about 88% seen once. Sequenced material: PBMCs. The receptors here all came from a man aged 18-30 years in good health and CMV-seropositive.

The V and J genes are TRBV18 and TRBJ2-4; a possible D gene is TRBD1 (5 bases). This CDR3 is 13 amino acids long. V was trimmed by 8 bases and J by 5 bases, leaving 13 bases between them. Germline V CDR1 and CDR2: KGHSH, LQKENI. The CDR3 spells CASAQGVENIQYF. CDR3 in DNA: TGTGCCAGCGCCCAGGGTGTGGAAAACATTCAGTACTTC.

This clone has only a few counts. The chain is built from TRBV5-4 and TRBJ1-2; D is unclear. Germline CDR1 reads SGHNT; CDR2 reads YYREEE (reference sequence). V was clipped by 0 bases and J by 5 bases, with 8 bases between them. This CDR3 contains 13 residues. CDR3 nucleotides: TGTGCCAGCAGCTTGGATGGCTCGTATGGCTACACCTTC. This encodes CASSLDGSYGYTF.

This chain links TRBV11-3 with TRBJ2-7, with a tentative D call TRBD2 (5 bases). The CDR3 has 13 amino acids. The V end was cut by 2 bases, the J end by 7 bases, with 12 bases between. Germline CDR1 SGHNT, CDR2 YENEEA. The CDR3 bases are TGTGCCAGCAGCTTATGGGGATCGGGGGAGCAGTACTTC. Its protein is CASSLWGSGEQYF.

J is TRBJ2-7 and V is TRBV5-1; no clear D. The CDR3 has 13 residues. V dropped 0 bases and J dropped 6 bases, with 10 bases sitting between them. Germline V gene sequence: CDR1 SGHRS, CDR2 YFSETQ. CDR3 loop: CASSLDSYGEQYF. The CDR3 DNA reads TGCGCCAGCAGCTTGGACTCCTATGGCGAGCAGTACTTC.

J is TRBJ2-5 and V is TRBV25-1; D unclear. Trimming left V 6 bases short and J 2 bases short, with 7 bases between. From germline, CDR1 is MGHDK and CDR2 SYGVNS. There are 12 residues in the CDR3. CDR3 bases: TGTGCCAGCAGCGTCATTCAAGAGACCCAGTACTTC. Protein: CASSVIQETQYF.

The chain carries TRBV12-2 and TRBJ2-7; the table's D call, TRBD2, was not checked against the DNA. TRBV12-2 is deemed a pseudogene. The length of the CDR3 is 11 residues. The CDR3 reads CASRQSGEQYF. CDR3 in DNA: TGTGCAAGTCGCCAAAGCGGCGAGCAGTACTTC.

CDR3 DNA: TGCGCCAGCAGCCAAGATCCGGGGGAACGCGATCAGCCCCAGCATTTT. Translation gives CASSQDPGERDQPQHF. This chain uses TRBV4-1 with TRBJ1-5, with TRBD1 as a possible D gene (5 bases). Trimming pared 0 bases from V and 5 bases from J, leaving 14 bases between. Germline CDR1 and CDR2: MGHRA and YSYEKL. CDR3 length: 16 residues.